The 29 T cell receptor beta chains below all came from one sample that was sequenced in a study of radiotherapy plus CTLA-4 blockade in lung cancer (dated by TCRdb to between 2018 and 2020). Libraries were built with the immunoSEQ multiplex PCR assay. The source is immuneACCESS, and TCRdb retained only in-frame sequences with V and J called. Part of the clones is not carried over; for the studies checked, unresolved V genes explain less than half of this, and the remainder is unexplained. This sample comprises approximately 67,000 clones, about 80% of them detected only once. The ten largest clones represent less than 5% of the sample. This material consisted of peripheral blood, taken from a patient treated with radiotherapy plus ipilimumab. The receptors come from a human donor with non-small cell lung cancer who had a partial response to radiotherapy plus ipilimumab.

The table lists this clone with a few counts. The V and J genes are TRBV6-5 and TRBJ1-2, with D uncertain. CDR3 size: 13 residues. CDR1 and CDR2 (germline): MNHEY, SVGAGI. Trimming took off 1 base at V and 3 bases at J, with 6 bases between the two ends. CDR3 nucleotide sequence: TGTGCCAGCAGTTACTACGGAGACTATGGCTACACCTTC. This codes for CASSYYGDYGYTF.

This chain joins TRBV10-3 and TRBJ2-1; the match to TRBD2 covers 8 bases. Trimming at V came to 6 bases and at J to 12 bases, leaving 10 bases not matched to a gene. This CDR3 comprises 13 residues. Germline lookup yields CDR1 ENHRY and CDR2 SYGVKD. The CDR3 loop is CAISRDPGGGQFF. The DNA of the CDR3 is TGTGCCATCAGCCGGGACCCCGGGGGGGGGCAGTTCTTC.

V usage is TRBV2 and J usage is TRBJ2-6; unclear D gene. Deletions cut 4 bases from V and 0 bases from J, with 7 bases between. CDR3 length: 15 amino acids. CDR1 is SNHLY and CDR2 is FYNNEI in the germline V gene. The CDR3: CASSGDNSGANVLTF. CDR3 in DNA: TGTGCCAGCAGTGGTGACAACTCTGGGGCCAACGTCCTGACTTTC.

J is TRBJ1-2 and V is TRBV19; TRBD1 is a possible D gene (6 bases). In germline, CDR1 is LNHDA, CDR2 SQIVND (reference sequence). CDR3 size: 14 residues. V was trimmed by 4 bases and J by 4 bases, leaving 13 bases between them. CDR3 bases: TGTGCCAGTAGTAAAGGACAGCCCCTCTATGGCTACACCTTC. As protein: CASSKGQPLYGYTF.

This chain joins TRBV5-1 and TRBJ1-5; 9 bases agree with TRBD1. CDR3 size: 14 residues. Germline V gives CDR1 SGHRS, CDR2 YFSETQ. V lost 4 bases to trimming and J lost 7 bases; unmatched junction nucleotides: 6. DNA of the CDR3: TGCGCCAGCAGCACGGGACAGGGCGACCAGCCCCAGCATTTT. This sequence encodes CASSTGQGDQPQHF.

This chain uses TRBV19 with TRBJ2-6; tentative D call: TRBD1 (6 bases). CDR1 is LNHDA and CDR2 is SQIVND in the germline V gene (reference sequence). Trimming removed 1 base from V and 4 bases from J, with 14 bases in between. CDR3 size: 17 residues. Written as DNA, the CDR3 is TGTGCCAGTAGTATAGTTGGCCTAACAGGGGGGGCCAACGTCCTGACTTTC. This sequence encodes CASSIVGLTGGANVLTF.

The chain recombines TRBV5-4 with TRBJ1-2; D uncertain. Looked up from germline, CDR1 is SGHNT and CDR2 is YYREEE (reference sequence). Trimming removed 3 bases from V and 10 bases from J, with 16 bases in between. The CDR3 runs 13 residues. The CDR3 DNA reads TGTGCCAGCAGCTCGACGGAGGACGGAGCCTACACCTTC. Translation: CASSSTEDGAYTF. Looking up the rest from reference TRBV5-4 and TRBJ1-2 gives the full variable domain: ETGVTQSPTHLIKTRGQQVTLRCSSQSGHNTVSWYQQALGQGPQFIFQYYREEENGRGNFPPRFSGLQFPNYSSELNVNALELDDSALYLCASSSTEDGAYTFGSGTRLTVV.

The chain links TRBV6-5 to TRBJ2-1, with TRBD2 matching 13 bases. J was trimmed by 6 bases and V by 6 bases; bases with no gene match: 5. The CDR3 is 15 amino acids. Germline CDR1 and CDR2: MNHEY and SVGAGI. The CDR3 here is CASSWTSGSPNEQFF. The CDR3 DNA follows: TGTGCCAGCAGCTGGACTAGCGGGAGCCCCAATGAGCAGTTCTTC.

This clone was seen just once. V usage is TRBV28 and J usage is TRBJ1-5; D remains unclear. V dropped 2 bases and J dropped 0 bases, with 17 bases sitting between them. The CDR3 is made up of 18 amino acids. Germline-derived CDR1 and CDR2 are MDHEN and SYDVKM. The CDR3 protein is CASSLKMWAAFSNQPQHF. In DNA form, the CDR3 reads TGTGCCAGCAGTTTAAAAATGTGGGCAGCCTTTAGCAATCAGCCCCAGCATTTT.

CDR3 sequence reads: CASGGTSGRDNEQFF. In DNA, the CDR3 is TGTGCCAGCGGCGGGACTAGCGGGAGGGACAATGAGCAGTTCTTC. The chain employs TRBV4-2 and TRBJ2-1, with TRBD2 matching 16 bases. This CDR3 is 15 amino acids long. Per germline, CDR1 LGHNA and CDR2 YNFKEQ. The ends lost 8 bases at V and 5 bases at J; junction bases unmatched: 3.

The chain couples TRBV28 to TRBJ2-1; TRBD2 agrees at 9 bases. J lost 4 bases, V lost 6 bases, and 10 bases had no gene match. Germline loops: CDR1 MDHEN, CDR2 SYDVKM. The CDR3 totals 16 residues. CDR3 region: CASRGGGRAGYNEQFF. The CDR3, as DNA: TGTGCCAGCAGGGGGGGCGGGAGGGCCGGGTACAATGAGCAGTTCTTC. Full variable domain (remainder filled in from reference TRBV28 and TRBJ2-1): DVKVTQSSRYLVKRTGEKVFLECVQDMDHENMFWYRQDPGLGLRLIYFSYDVKMKEKGDIPEGYSVSREKKERFSLILESASTNQTSMYLCASRGGGRAGYNEQFFGPGTRLTVL.

This rearrangement joins TRBV28 to TRBJ1-6; possibly TRBD1 for D (6 bases). The V gene lost 4 bases and the J gene lost 4 bases, with 11 bases spanning the gap. The CDR3 consists of 15 residues. CDR1 is MDHEN and CDR2 is SYDVKM in the germline V gene. For the CDR3, the DNA is TGTGCCAGCAGTTCCCCGGGACAATATAATTCACCCCTCCACTTT. Its protein product is CASSSPGQYNSPLHF.

V and J are TRBV9 and TRBJ2-7, with 10 bases identical to TRBD1. The junction had 0 bases not matched to a gene; V was cut back by 0 bases and J by 3 bases. Germline V gives CDR1 SGDLS, CDR2 YYNGEE. The CDR3 runs 14 residues. The CDR3 is CASSVGDRGYEQYF. DNA of the CDR3: TGTGCCAGCAGCGTAGGGGACAGGGGCTACGAGCAGTACTTC.

The chain has TRBV11-2 and TRBJ2-1; the match to TRBD2 covers 7 bases. The CDR3 spans 15 residues. The V segment lost 6 bases and the J segment 2 bases; nucleotides outside the gene matches: 7. Germline values: CDR1 SGHAT, CDR2 FQNNGV. The CDR3 spells CASSPAGATYNEQFF. The CDR3 bases are TGTGCCAGCAGTCCCGCGGGAGCAACCTACAATGAGCAGTTCTTC.

The chain links TRBV15 to TRBJ2-7; D possibly corresponds to TRBD2 (8 bases). The ends were cut back, 3 bases at V and 5 bases at J, with 23 bases in the middle. The CDR3 has 17 residues. From germline, CDR1 is LNHNV and CDR2 YYDKDF (reference sequence). The CDR3 sequence: CATSRETGTRRRHEQYF. Here the CDR3 DNA reads TGTGCCACCAGCAGGGAGACAGGGACTAGGCGGCGACACGAGCAGTACTTC.

CDR3: CASRLTSGKGNEQFF. Here the CDR3 DNA reads TGTGCCAGCAGACTGACTAGCGGGAAAGGAAATGAGCAGTTCTTC. The chain has TRBV11-1 and TRBJ2-1; 11 positions match TRBD2. This CDR3 spans 15 amino acids. After removal of 6 bases from V and 7 bases from J, the junction contained 8 bases not matched to a gene. The germline V gene encodes CDR1 SGHAT and CDR2 FQDESV (reference sequence). Using reference TRBV11-1 and TRBJ2-1 for the parts outside the CDR3, the full variable domain is EAEVAQSPRYKITEKSQAVAFWCDPISGHATLYWYRQILGQGPELLVQFQDESVVDDSQLPKDRFSAERLKGVDSTLKIQPAELGDSAMYLCASRLTSGKGNEQFFGPGTRLTVL.

This clone occurred a few times. The CDR3 here is CASHPGHNYGYTF. The CDR3 DNA is TGTGCCAGCCACCCGGGACATAACTATGGCTACACCTTC. The V call is TRBV28, the J call TRBJ1-2; D is possibly TRBD1 (6 bases). The CDR3 consists of 13 residues. Trimming pared 8 bases from V and 1 base from J, leaving 11 bases between. Per germline, CDR1 MDHEN and CDR2 SYDVKM.

J is TRBJ2-1 and V is TRBV10-3; 9 bases fit TRBD2. This CDR3 has 15 residues. CDR1 and CDR2 from the germline V gene are ENHRY and SYGVKD. Unmatched junction bases numbered 9, after V lost 6 bases and J lost 6 bases. The CDR3 sequence is CAISPASGKINEQFF. In nucleotides, the CDR3 is TGTGCCATCAGCCCCGCTAGCGGGAAAATCAATGAGCAGTTCTTC.

The chain combines TRBV5-5 with TRBJ1-3; 8 bases agree with TRBD1. The CDR3 sequence is 16 residues long. The germline V gene has CDR1 SGHKS and CDR2 YYEKEE (reference sequence). V lost 0 bases and J lost 3; bases outside the gene matches: 5. CDR3: CASSLVQGADGNTIYF. The CDR3 coding sequence is TGTGCCAGCAGCTTGGTTCAGGGGGCGGATGGAAACACCATATATTTT.

This clone was observed a few times. V is TRBV5-6 and J is TRBJ2-1; 9 nucleotides align to TRBD2. CDR1 is SGHDT and CDR2 is YYEEEE in the germline V gene. The CDR3 loop spans 15 amino acids. With V trimmed by 8 bases and J by 3 bases, 9 bases remained unmatched. The CDR3 DNA reads as TGTGCCAGTCTTGGCAGCGGGAGGAACTACAATGAGCAGTTCTTC. Protein: CASLGSGRNYNEQFF. The full variable domain, rest sourced from reference TRBV5-6 and TRBJ2-1, is DAGVTQSPTHLIKTRGQQVTLRCSPKSGHDTVSWYQQALGQGPQFIFQYYEEEERQRGNFPDRFSGHQFPNYSSELNVNALLLGDSALYLCASLGSGRNYNEQFFGPGTRLTVL.

The chain joins TRBV6-1 to TRBJ2-5; 12 nucleotides align to TRBD1. This CDR3 is 15 amino acids long. CDR1 is MNHNS, CDR2 SASEGT, per germline. Trimming removed 5 bases from V and 5 bases from J; junction bases left unmatched: 6. CDR3 sequence (DNA): TGTGCCAGCAGTTTAGGGACAGGGGGCCGGGAGACCCAGTACTTC. This encodes CASSLGTGGRETQYF.

The chain couples TRBV9 to TRBJ2-1; TRBD2 matches at 11 bases. The CDR3 contains 15 residues. V shed 4 bases, J shed 7 bases, and the junction held 7 bases outside the gene matches. Germline V lookup: CDR1 SGDLS, CDR2 YYNGEE. Here the CDR3 reads CASSPTSGSRNEQFF. The CDR3 DNA follows: TGTGCCAGCAGCCCTACTAGCGGGAGTAGAAATGAGCAGTTCTTC.

This chain uses TRBV7-9 with TRBJ1-5; 12 bases align to TRBD1. This CDR3 region has 18 residues. CDR1 and CDR2 from the germline V gene are SEHNR and FQNEAQ (reference sequence). Trimming at V came to 6 bases and at J to 1 base, leaving 10 bases not matched to a gene. This chain's CDR3 is CASSVPGQGASSNQPQHF. CDR3 DNA sequence: TGTGCCAGCAGTGTACCGGGACAGGGGGCATCGAGCAATCAGCCCCAGCATTTT.

The chain carries TRBV6-6 and TRBJ2-7, with TRBD2 identical over 12 bases. This CDR3 region has 15 residues. J gave up 2 bases and V 7 bases, and 6 bases lay outside the gene matches. The V gene's germline CDR1 is MNHNY and CDR2 SVGAGI (reference sequence). CDR3 nucleotide sequence: TGTGCCAGCACCCGGACTAGCGGGACTGCCTACGAGCAGTACTTC. Translation gives CASTRTSGTAYEQYF.

The DNA of the CDR3 is TGTGCCAGCAGTTTATTAGGCACAGGGGCTGATGGCTACACCTTC. Translated, it gives CASSLLGTGADGYTF. The chain uses TRBV28 and TRBJ1-2; 7 positions match TRBD1. CDR3 length: 15 amino acids. V dropped 1 base and J dropped 6; count of bases not matched to a gene: 8. Germline CDR1 is MDHEN and CDR2 is SYDVKM.

The chain has TRBV2 and TRBJ1-5; D gene uncertain. The CDR3 consists of 15 residues. CDR1 and CDR2 from the germline V gene are SNHLY and FYNNEI. V gave up 3 bases and J gave up 4 bases, with 13 bases separating them. The CDR3 loop is CASSEVPEGNQPQHF. In DNA form, the CDR3 reads TGTGCCAGCAGTGAGGTCCCAGAGGGAAATCAGCCCCAGCATTTT.

This clone has more than one count but fewer than ten. The chain has TRBV11-1 and TRBJ2-1; TRBD1 might be the D (5 bases). This CDR3 is 14 amino acids long. V was cut by 3 bases and J by 0 bases, with 6 bases left in between. CDR1 is SGHAT, CDR2 FQDESV, per germline (reference sequence). The CDR3 here is CASSLDNSYNEQFF. CDR3 DNA sequence: TGTGCCAGCAGCTTGGACAACTCCTACAATGAGCAGTTCTTC.

In its sample, this clone was seen a few times. The chain combines TRBV6-6 with TRBJ1-5; weak D call: TRBD1 (6 bases). Trimming took 5 bases from V and 7 from J, leaving 12 bases between them. CDR1 and CDR2 from the germline V gene are MNHNY and SVGAGI (reference sequence). This CDR3 is built from 13 residues. The CDR3 DNA reads as TGTGCCAGCAGTAACCAGGGGTGGCAGCCCCAGCATTTT. Protein: CASSNQGWQPQHF.

The chain uses TRBV19 and TRBJ1-5; no reliable D call. Trimming took 1 base from V and 2 from J, leaving 9 bases between them. The CDR3 spans 15 residues. Germline V gene sequence: CDR1 LNHDA, CDR2 SQIVND (reference sequence). The CDR3 protein is CASSIVAGRNQPQHF. CDR3 DNA: TGTGCCAGTAGTATAGTCGCGGGTCGCAATCAGCCCCAGCATTTT.